The next 25 T cell receptor beta chains were all read from a single sample in a study of blood T cell repertoires in COVID-19 (dated by TCRdb to about 2020). Receptor amplification or capture employed the immunoSEQ multiplex PCR assay. TCRdb re-hosts the immuneACCESS table, in-frame sequences only. Its copies lack some clones; in the studies checked, an unresolved V gene accounts for under half of them, and the cause for the rest is not known. The sample profile shows approximately 28,000 clones; more than 75% of them were found once. The ten largest clones take up 8% to 9% of the sample. Sequenced: peripheral blood. The receptors come from a man aged 70-80 years with active or convalescent COVID-19.

The V and J genes are TRBV5-1 and TRBJ2-2, with TRBD1 matching over 8 bases. This CDR3 contains 14 residues. The junction had 1 base not matched to a gene; V was cut back by 0 bases and J by 6 bases. Germline CDR1 reads SGHRS; CDR2 reads YFSETQ. The CDR3 loop reads CASSLGTGSGELFF. DNA of the CDR3: TGCGCCAGCAGCTTGGGGACAGGGTCCGGGGAGCTGTTTTTT.

The chain uses TRBV6-5 and TRBJ2-6; D is unclear. Trimming pared 10 bases from V and 0 bases from J, leaving 13 bases between. The germline CDR1 and CDR2 sequences are MNHEY and SVGAGI. The CDR3 has 15 residues. The CDR3 region is CATRMQASGANVLTF. For the CDR3, the DNA is TGTGCCACCCGGATGCAGGCCTCTGGGGCCAACGTCCTGACTTTC.

This chain joins TRBV2 and TRBJ2-1; 7 bases are shared with TRBD1. CDR3 length: 13 amino acids. The germline gives CDR1 SNHLY, CDR2 FYNNEI. V was clipped by 1 base and J by 15 bases; unmatched bases: 9. CDR3 DNA sequence: TGTGCCAGCAGTGAAGGTACAGGGGTCTGGCGGTTCTTC. Amino acids: CASSEGTGVWRFF. The full variable domain, with the rest looked up from reference TRBV2 and TRBJ2-1, is EPEVTQTPSHQVTQMGQEVILRCVPISNHLYFYWYRQILGQKVEFLVSFYNNEISEKSEIFDDQFSVERPDGSNFTLKIRSTKLEDSAMYFCASSEGTGVWRFFGPGTRLTVL.

The genes are TRBV4-2 and TRBJ2-1; 8 positions match TRBD2. Germline V CDR1 and CDR2: LGHNA, YNFKEQ. Trimming removed 1 base from V and 3 bases from J; junction bases left unmatched: 8. The CDR3 consists of 17 residues. CDR3 in DNA: TGTGCCAGCAGCCAAGTCCCAGCGGGAGACGACTACAATGAGCAGTTCTTC. It codes for CASSQVPAGDDYNEQFF.

In DNA form, the CDR3 reads TGTGCCAGCAGTGATCGCGGGACTCCCGCTCGGAGGACCAAAGAGACCCAGTACTTC. Amino acids: CASSDRGTPARRTKETQYF. The V and J genes are TRBV6-4 and TRBJ2-5, with D possibly being TRBD2 (6 bases). Deletions cut 3 bases from V and 3 bases from J, with 26 bases between. CDR3 length: 19 amino acids. The germline gives CDR1 MRHNA, CDR2 SNTAGT.

The CDR3 nucleotides are TGTGCCACCCAGGGGTGGGGTCCCGCTGAAGCTTTCTTT. Residues: CATQGWGPAEAFF. The chain combines TRBV19 with TRBJ1-1; D is possibly TRBD1 (6 bases). The germline V gene encodes CDR1 LNHDA and CDR2 SQIVND (reference sequence). Trimming shortened V by 10 bases and J by 6 bases, and 18 bases separated the two germline ends. The CDR3 has 13 residues.

The chain joins TRBV19 to TRBJ2-7, with 8 positions matching TRBD1. The CDR3 is 15 amino acids. Germline-derived CDR1 and CDR2 are LNHDA and SQIVND (reference sequence). The trim removed 1 base at V and 3 bases at J, leaving 5 bases unmatched. The CDR3 reads CASSIATGTGYEQYF. The CDR3 DNA reads as TGTGCCAGTAGTATAGCAACCGGGACAGGCTACGAGCAGTACTTC.

The V call is TRBV2, the J call TRBJ1-5, with TRBD1 identical over 9 bases. The CDR3 length is 14 residues. J was trimmed by 7 bases and V by 1 base; bases with no gene match: 2. Germline V gene data show CDR1 as SNHLY and CDR2 as FYNNEI. In nucleotides, the CDR3 is TGTGCCAGCAGTGAAGACAGGGGGCTGCAGCCCCAGCATTTT. Encoded protein: CASSEDRGLQPQHF.

The chain couples TRBV7-8 to TRBJ1-2; unclear D gene. The V end lost 4 bases, the J end lost 1 base, and 4 bases lay between the germline ends. The CDR3 consists of 12 residues. Germline V lookup: CDR1 SGHVS, CDR2 FQNEAQ. The CDR3 reads CASSSNNYGYTF. CDR3 in DNA: TGTGCCAGCAGCTCAAATAACTATGGCTACACCTTC. Combining the CDR3 with reference TRBV7-8 and TRBJ1-2 gives the whole variable domain GAGVSQSPRYKVAKRGQDVALRCDPISGHVSLFWYQQALGQGPEFLTYFQNEAQLDKSGLPSDRFFAERPEGSVSTLKIQRTQQEDSAVYLCASSSNNYGYTFGSGTRLTVV.

The chain carries TRBV6-6 and TRBJ1-2; TRBD1 is a possible D gene (6 bases). Germline V lookup: CDR1 MNHNY, CDR2 SVGAGI (reference sequence). This CDR3 region has 13 residues. Deletions cut 7 bases from V and 6 bases from J, with 15 bases between. CDR3 nucleotide sequence: TGTGCCAGCATCGCCTTTCAGGGGAATGGCTACACCTTC. Translation gives CASIAFQGNGYTF.

This clone was recorded a few times. This same CDR3 is encoded by further DNA sequences in the sample. The chain joins TRBV27 to TRBJ1-2; TRBD1 matches at 8 bases. V shed 3 bases and J 8 bases; nucleotides not matched to a gene: 5. The CDR3 spans 13 residues. The germline V gene encodes CDR1 MNHEY and CDR2 SMNVEV (reference sequence). This chain's CDR3 is CASSFQGARGYTF. The DNA of the CDR3 is TGTGCCAGCAGTTTCCAGGGGGCGCGGGGCTACACCTTC.

V gene TRBV19 combines with J gene TRBJ1-2; tentative D call: TRBD1 (6 bases). The CDR3 totals 13 residues. Trimming removed 5 bases at V and 2 bases at J, with 9 bases between. CDR1 and CDR2 from the germline V gene are LNHDA and SQIVND (reference sequence). The DNA for the CDR3 is TGTGCCAGTAGTTTAACAGGGAACTATGGCTACACCTTC. Its translation is CASSLTGNYGYTF.

The V and J genes are TRBV5-6 and TRBJ2-1, with D possibly TRBD2 on 6 matching bases. V gave up 4 bases and J gave up 13 bases, with 12 bases separating them. The CDR3 runs to 11 residues. The germline CDR1 and CDR2 sequences are SGHDT and YYEEEE. The CDR3 DNA is TGTGCCAGCAGCCGCCGGGACTCTCAGTTCTTC. Amino acids: CASSRRDSQFF. Supplemented by reference TRBV5-6 and TRBJ2-1, the full variable domain reads DAGVTQSPTHLIKTRGQQVTLRCSPKSGHDTVSWYQQALGQGPQFIFQYYEEEERQRGNFPDRFSGHQFPNYSSELNVNALLLGDSALYLCASSRRDSQFFGPGTRLTVL.

The chain uses TRBV7-2 and TRBJ2-2; the D gene is possibly TRBD2 (6 bases). This CDR3 contains 16 residues. CDR1 is SGHTA and CDR2 is FQGNSA in the germline V gene. Trimming removed 2 bases from V and 0 bases from J, with 10 bases in between. CDR3 residues: CASSLIGTSNTGELFF. The CDR3 DNA follows: TGTGCCAGCAGCTTAATAGGGACTTCGAACACCGGGGAGCTGTTTTTT.

As regards this clone: Sequence at one end of the junction differs from germline and may be a read error. J is TRBJ2-1 and V is TRBV7-7; 9 bases line up with TRBD1. This CDR3 region has 15 residues. Germline loops: CDR1 SSHAT, CDR2 FNYEAQ (reference sequence). CDR3 sequence reads: CASSLGGQGFNEQFF. In DNA, the CDR3 is TGTGCTAGCAGCTTAGGGGGACAGGGTTTCAATGAGCAGTTCTTC. The full variable domain, completed using reference TRBV7-7 and TRBJ2-1, is GAGVSQSPRYKVTKRGQDVTLRCDPISSHATLYWYQQALGQGPEFLTYFNYEAQPDKSGLPSDRFSAERPEGSISTLTIQRTEQRDSAMYRCASSLGGQGFNEQFFGPGTRLTVL.

V is TRBV5-1 and J is TRBJ2-5, with D possibly matching TRBD2 (6 bases). In germline, CDR1 is SGHRS, CDR2 YFSETQ. The CDR3 is 15 residues long. V lost 3 bases and J 1 base, leaving 13 bases between the germline ends. CDR3 in amino acids: CASSSVADPQETQYF. For the CDR3, the DNA is TGCGCCAGCAGCTCTGTAGCGGACCCCCAAGAGACCCAGTACTTC.

The rearrangement uses TRBV5-1 and TRBJ1-4; 7 positions agree with TRBD1. The CDR3 is 14 amino acids. J lost 7 bases, V lost 4 bases, and 7 bases had no gene match. Germline V gene data show CDR1 as SGHRS and CDR2 as YFSETQ. CDR3: CASSLLGQAEKLFF. As DNA, the CDR3 is TGCGCCAGCAGCCTTCTAGGACAGGCTGAAAAACTGTTTTTT. Full variable domain (missing parts from reference TRBV5-1 and TRBJ1-4): KAGVTQTPRYLIKTRGQQVTLSCSPISGHRSVSWYQQTPGQGLQFLFEYFSETQRNKGNFPGRFSGRQFSNSRSEMNVSTLELGDSALYLCASSLLGQAEKLFFGSGTQLSVL.

CDR3 coding DNA: TGTGCCAGCAGCCAAAGGCCGACAGGGAGTAATCAGCCCCAGCATTTT. Translating gives CASSQRPTGSNQPQHF. This chain links TRBV3-1 (or the pseudogene TRBV3-2) with TRBJ1-5; 7 bases line up with TRBD1. This CDR3 contains 16 residues. After removal of 2 bases from V and 4 bases from J, the junction contained 8 bases not matched to a gene. Per germline, CDR1 LGHDT and CDR2 YNNKEL (reference sequence).

The chain's CDR3 is CASSKGTSGRNEQFF. The CDR3 bases are TGTGCCAGTAGTAAGGGGACTAGCGGGAGGAATGAGCAGTTCTTC. The rearrangement links TRBV19 to TRBJ2-1; 15 bases are shared with TRBD2. CDR3 length: 15 residues. With V trimmed by 4 bases and J by 7 bases, 2 bases remained unmatched. Germline CDR1 is LNHDA and CDR2 is SQIVND (reference sequence). The whole variable domain, filled in from reference TRBV19 and TRBJ2-1, reads DGGITQSPKYLFRKEGQNVTLSCEQNLNHDAMYWYRQDPGQGLRLIYYSQIVNDFQKGDIAEGYSVSREKKESFPLTVTSAQKNPTAFYLCASSKGTSGRNEQFFGPGTRLTVL.

This chain links TRBV6-5 with TRBJ2-7, with D tentatively TRBD2 (6 bases). Trimming cost V 6 bases and J 0 bases, with 12 bases left between them. Germline CDR1 is MNHEY and CDR2 is SVGAGI. The CDR3 is made up of 14 amino acids. CDR3 sequence reads: CASRPGLASYEQYV. As DNA, the CDR3 is TGTGCCAGCAGACCGGGACTGGCCTCCTACGAGCAGTACGTC.

The chain recombines TRBV15 with TRBJ1-1; D is perhaps TRBD1 (6 bases). CDR3 size: 18 residues. V lost 5 bases to trimming and J lost 0 bases, with 22 bases between them. Germline assignment: CDR1 LNHNV and CDR2 YYDKDF (reference sequence). CDR3 in amino acids: CATSAELRGIMMNTEAFF. Written as DNA, the CDR3 is TGTGCCACCAGCGCCGAACTAAGGGGGATAATGATGAACACTGAAGCTTTCTTT. Filled out from reference TRBV15 and TRBJ1-1, the complete variable domain reads DAMVIQNPRYQVTQFGKPVTLSCSQTLNHNVMYWYQQKSSQAPKLLFHYYDKDFNNEADTPDNFQSRRPNTSFCFLDIRSPGLGDTAMYLCATSAELRGIMMNTEAFFGQGTRLTVV.

The rearrangement uses TRBV24-1 and TRBJ2-5, with a tentative D call TRBD2 (7 bases). Germline lookup yields CDR1 KGHDR and CDR2 SFDVKD. The CDR3 consists of 18 residues. V was pared by 3 bases and J by 0 bases, with 19 bases between. CDR3 in amino acids: CATSDRGARLADQETQYF. The CDR3 nucleotides are TGTGCCACCAGTGATCGGGGGGCGAGACTAGCAGACCAAGAGACCCAGTACTTC.

This clone was seen just once. V usage is TRBV15 and J usage is TRBJ2-1, with D perhaps matching TRBD2 (5 bases). Germline V gene lookup returns CDR1 LNHNV and CDR2 YYDKDF (reference sequence). Trimming removed 0 bases at V and 5 bases at J, with 23 bases between. This CDR3 spans 19 amino acids. The CDR3 protein is CATSREFLDPGLRDNEQFF. In nucleotides, the CDR3 is TGTGCCACCAGCAGAGAGTTCTTGGATCCAGGACTTAGGGACAATGAGCAGTTCTTC.

The rearrangement joins TRBV4-2 to TRBJ2-3; 8 bases agree with TRBD1. The CDR3 covers 16 residues. V lost 4 bases, J lost 0 bases, and 6 bases stayed unmatched. Germline V gene sequence: CDR1 LGHNA, CDR2 YNFKEQ. In nucleotides, the CDR3 is TGTGCCAGCAGCCCCAGGGGGCACACCAGCACAGATACGCAGTATTTT. Translation gives CASSPRGHTSTDTQYF.

CDR3 region: CASREGEGGTGYTF. The CDR3 nucleotides read TGTGCCAGCAGAGAGGGGGAGGGGGGTACTGGCTACACCTTC. The rearrangement joins TRBV25-1 to TRBJ1-2, with a possible D match to TRBD1 (6 bases). This CDR3 has 14 residues. Trimming shortened V by 6 bases and J by 7 bases, and 18 bases separated the two germline ends. Germline V CDR1 and CDR2: MGHDK, SYGVNS.